This passage covers 9 T cell receptor beta chains from one sample sequenced in a study of cytomegalovirus exposure and HLA in healthy donors. PCR used 60 Vbeta primers and 13 Jbeta primers. Sequencing was performed with immunoSEQ multiplex PCR; in TCRdb, only in-frame clones are kept and a portion is missing. The data hold some 160,000 clones, with roughly 68% observed a single time. The specimen sequenced was PBMCs. These receptor sequences come from a man in his 60s in good health and CMV-seronegative.

V is TRBV19 and J is TRBJ1-1, with D hard to call. The V and J ends lost 0 bases and 6 bases respectively, with 11 bases between them. Germline V gene sequence: CDR1 LNHDA, CDR2 SQIVND (reference sequence). The CDR3 extends over 14 amino acids. The CDR3 bases are TGTGCCAGTAGTATAGATGAGGGCGGTCCTGAAGCTTTCTTT. It specifies CASSIDEGGPEAFF.

The chain carries TRBV6-6 and TRBJ2-3; TRBD2 aligns across 8 bases. The CDR3 loop spans 16 amino acids. The trim removed 2 bases at V and 6 bases at J, leaving 10 bases unmatched. CDR1 MNHNY and CDR2 SVGAGI come from the germline V gene (reference sequence). The CDR3 reads CASSYISGIGRDTQYF. The CDR3 DNA is TGTGCCAGCAGTTACATTAGCGGGATAGGTAGGGATACGCAGTATTTT.

The rearrangement links TRBV30 to TRBJ2-7, with 11 bases lining up with TRBD2. The CDR3 has 11 amino acids. Germline-derived CDR1 and CDR2 are GTSNPN and SVGIG (reference sequence). The CDR3: CSSGRLHEQYF. CDR3 sequence (DNA): TGTTCTAGCGGGAGGCTCCACGAGCAGTACTTC.

The chain couples TRBV28 to TRBJ2-1; D is unresolved. This CDR3 spans 11 amino acids. Trimming stripped 4 bases from V and 11 bases from J, with 9 bases between. Per the germline V gene, CDR1 is MDHEN and CDR2 is SYDVKM. CDR3 nucleotides: TGTGCCAGCAGTTCCGAGGTTAAGCAGTTCTTC. It is translated as CASSSEVKQFF.

CDR3 region: CASSRYGSGSPYEQYF. CDR3 DNA sequence: TGTGCCAGCTCGCGCTATGGCAGCGGGAGTCCATACGAGCAGTACTTC. This rearrangement joins TRBV18 to TRBJ2-7; 8 bases line up with TRBD2. Germline CDR1 and CDR2: KGHSH and LQKENI. Trimming cost V 6 bases and J 4 bases; bases outside gene matches: 14. This CDR3 is 16 amino acids long.

V is TRBV5-1 and J is TRBJ1-4; D unresolved. Trimming pared 4 bases from V and 0 bases from J, leaving 7 bases between. Per the germline V gene, CDR1 is SGHRS and CDR2 is YFSETQ. This CDR3 is built from 14 residues. The CDR3: CASSQQTTNEKLFF. The DNA of the CDR3 is TGCGCCAGCAGCCAACAGACAACTAATGAAAAACTGTTTTTT.

The chain links TRBV6-6 to TRBJ2-7; 8 positions agree with TRBD2. CDR1 is MNHNY and CDR2 is SVGAGI in the germline V gene (reference sequence). The length of the CDR3 is 15 residues. V dropped 6 bases and J dropped 5; count of bases not matched to a gene: 12. CDR3 bases: TGTGCCAGCAGCTCCGTACTAGCGGATCTGCACGAGCAGTACTTC. Translated: CASSSVLADLHEQYF.

The J gene is TRBJ1-1, the V gene TRBV14, with D possibly matching TRBD1 (6 bases). The germline V gene encodes CDR1 SGHDN and CDR2 FVKESK. V lost 1 base to trimming and J lost 2 bases, with 8 bases between them. The CDR3 has 14 residues. CDR3 coding DNA: TGTGCCAGCAGCCAAGTGACAGGTAACACTGAAGCTTTCTTT. This gives the protein CASSQVTGNTEAFF. The entire variable domain, with the rest obtained from reference TRBV14 and TRBJ1-1, is as follows: EAGVTQFPSHSVIEKGQTVTLRCDPISGHDNLYWYRRVMGKEIKFLLHFVKESKQDESGMPNNRFLAERTGGTYSTLKVQPAELEDSGVYFCASSQVTGNTEAFFGQGTRLTVV.

The chain carries TRBV4-1 and TRBJ1-5; D unclear. Trimming cost V 3 bases and J 4 bases, with 16 bases left between them. Per the germline V gene, CDR1 is MGHRA and CDR2 is YSYEKL. The length of the CDR3 is 16 residues. CDR3 in DNA: TGCGCCAGCAGCCATATAGGTCAGGCCCGGAATCAGCCCCAGCATTTT. This sequence encodes CASSHIGQARNQPQHF.